This T cell receptor (beta chain) was retrieved from a study of cytomegalovirus exposure and HLA in healthy donors. Sequenced by immunoSEQ multiplex PCR; TCRdb stores in-frame clones only, minus some. The data contain roughly 80,000 clones, 94% of them singletons. These donors were members of the roughly 110-subject validation cohort, a group separate from the approximately 680-subject first cohort. This TCR came from a woman younger than 30 in good health and CMV-seronegative. Sequenced input: PBMCs.

This chain's CDR3 is CASSLEGVSYEQYF. CDR3 DNA sequence: TGCGCCAGCAGCTTGGAGGGAGTCTCCTACGAGCAGTACTTC. The V call is TRBV5-1, the J call TRBJ2-7; weak D call: TRBD2 (5 bases). The CDR3 is 14 residues long. V was shortened by 0 bases and J by 0 bases, with 7 bases between the two germline ends. Germline loops: CDR1 SGHRS, CDR2 YFSETQ.